Each of the 23 T cell receptor beta chains below was sequenced from the same sample in a study of blood T cell repertoires in COVID-19. Libraries were prepared by immunoSEQ multiplex PCR; TCRdb keeps only in-frame clonotypes and omits some of them. The sample records roughly 130,000 clones, approximately 89% being singletons. Source material: peripheral blood. The receptors come from a woman aged 55-75 years with acute or convalescent COVID-19.

This chain links TRBV12-3 or TRBV12-4 with TRBJ2-2, with 11 bases identical to TRBD2. The CDR3 runs to 13 residues. The V segment lost 6 bases and the J segment 7 bases; nucleotides outside the gene matches: 1. The CDR3 here is CASSGTSGGELFF. In nucleotides, the CDR3 is TGTGCCAGCAGCGGGACTAGCGGCGGGGAGCTGTTTTTT.

CDR3 bases: TGCGCCAGCAGCCCAACAGGGGAAACTAATGAAAAACTGTTTTTT. This gives the protein CASSPTGETNEKLFF. The V gene is TRBV5-1, the J gene TRBJ1-4, with 7 bases identical to TRBD1. The CDR3 is made up of 15 amino acids. V was pared by 4 bases and J by 1 base, with 4 bases of the junction left unmatched. Germline assignment: CDR1 SGHRS and CDR2 YFSETQ.

V usage is TRBV28 and J usage is TRBJ1-3; unclear D gene. V lost 6 bases and J lost 0, with 12 bases in between. This CDR3 region has 15 residues. Germline values: CDR1 MDHEN, CDR2 SYDVKM. CDR3 DNA sequence: TGTGCCAGCAGCCCCGACACCTACTCTGGAAACACCATATATTTT. This gives the protein CASSPDTYSGNTIYF.

The genes are TRBV2 and TRBJ1-5; 9 bases are a match to TRBD1. Germline CDR1 is SNHLY and CDR2 is FYNNEI. The CDR3 extends over 17 amino acids. Trimming took 9 bases from V and 0 from J; bases not matched to a gene: 12. DNA of the CDR3: TGTGCCAGTACATCCCGGGACAGGGCTAATAGCAATCAGCCCCAGCATTTT. This translates into CASTSRDRANSNQPQHF.

This rearrangement joins TRBV5-1 to TRBJ1-6, with 7 positions matching TRBD1. Germline loops: CDR1 SGHRS, CDR2 YFSETQ. This CDR3 region has 16 residues. J was trimmed by 6 bases and V by 4 bases; bases with no gene match: 10. The CDR3 DNA is TGCGCCAGCAGCCCCGGGACAGCCCTACTTAATTCACCCCTCCACTTT. Its protein is CASSPGTALLNSPLHF.

This chain uses TRBV27 with TRBJ2-2, with 8 bases identical to TRBD2. In germline, CDR1 is MNHEY, CDR2 SMNVEV (reference sequence). This CDR3 is 17 amino acids long. V dropped 2 bases and J dropped 2; count of bases not matched to a gene: 7. The CDR3 bases are TGTGCCAGCAGTTTAAGCGGGGGAGCTCTTAACACCGGGGAGCTGTTTTTT. This translates into CASSLSGGALNTGELFF.

The chain combines TRBV2 with TRBJ2-7; TRBD2 matches 10 bases. Per germline, CDR1 SNHLY and CDR2 FYNNEI. The CDR3 has 13 amino acids. V was pared by 4 bases and J by 3 bases, with 0 bases of the junction left unmatched. DNA for the CDR3: TGTGCCAGCAGTGCTAGCGGGAGCTACGAGCAGTACGTC. It translates to CASSASGSYEQYV.

The chain combines TRBV29-1 with TRBJ2-1; 14 nucleotides align to TRBD2. There are 15 residues in the CDR3. V lost 6 bases, J lost 6 bases, and 7 bases stayed unmatched. Germline lookup yields CDR1 SQVTM and CDR2 ANQGSEA. As DNA, the CDR3 is TGCAGCGTCGCCGGGACTAGCGGGAGAATCAATGAGCAGTTCTTC. As protein: CSVAGTSGRINEQFF.

The rearrangement joins TRBV4-1 to TRBJ2-7; 10 bases are a match to TRBD2. Trimming removed 0 bases from V and 6 bases from J; junction bases left unmatched: 5. The CDR3 sequence is 15 residues long. Germline V lookup: CDR1 MGHRA, CDR2 YSYEKL. As DNA, the CDR3 is TGCGCCAGCAGCCAAGATGCTAGCGGGAGCGGCGAGCAGTACTTC. Protein product: CASSQDASGSGEQYF.

The chain links TRBV3-1 (or the pseudogene TRBV3-2) to TRBJ1-2; TRBD1 agrees at 8 bases. V was pared by 0 bases and J by 6 bases, with 12 bases of the junction left unmatched. The CDR3 totals 17 residues. The germline V gene encodes CDR1 LGHDT and CDR2 YNNKEL (reference sequence). The CDR3 region has the DNA TGTGCCAGCAGCCAAGATCACACAAAGGACAGGGCCAATGGCTACACCTTC. Encoded protein: CASSQDHTKDRANGYTF.

The V gene is TRBV4-2, the J gene TRBJ2-3; 7 nucleotides align to TRBD2. This CDR3 spans 18 amino acids. After removal of 4 bases from V and 2 bases from J, the junction contained 15 bases not matched to a gene. Germline V CDR1 and CDR2: LGHNA, YNFKEQ. The CDR3 spells CASSRGSRKGTATDTQYF. The CDR3 coding sequence is TGTGCCAGCAGCCGCGGGAGCCGTAAAGGCACGGCCACAGATACGCAGTATTTT.

This chain links TRBV5-1 with TRBJ2-3; TRBD2 is a possible D gene (5 bases). Germline V gene lookup returns CDR1 SGHRS and CDR2 YFSETQ. This CDR3 is 14 amino acids long. Trimming removed 0 bases at V and 7 bases at J, with 12 bases between. The CDR3 sequence: CASSLGESANTQYF. The CDR3 region has the DNA TGCGCCAGCAGCTTGGGGGAGAGTGCTAATACGCAGTATTTT.

This clone appeared a single time. One end of the junction is discordant with germline, which a read error may explain. The gene calls are TRBV30 and TRBJ1-6; TRBD1 agrees at 7 bases. The CDR3 is 12 residues long. CDR1 GTSNPN and CDR2 SVGIG come from the germline V gene (reference sequence). In DNA form, the CDR3 reads TGTGCCTGGGACAGGGTGAATTCTCCCCTCCACTTT. Amino acid sequence: CAWDRVNSPLHF.

The rearrangement links TRBV30 to TRBJ1-6; D unclear. The CDR3 extends over 12 amino acids. Trimming removed 4 bases at V and 7 bases at J, with 8 bases between. Germline CDR1 reads GTSNPN; CDR2 reads SVGIG (reference sequence). CDR3 amino acids: CAWNQANSPLHF. The CDR3 region has the DNA TGTGCCTGGAACCAGGCAAATTCACCCCTCCACTTT.

The rearrangement uses TRBV12-3 or TRBV12-4 and TRBJ1-2, with TRBD1 matching over 8 bases. The CDR3 contains 13 residues. The trim removed 6 bases at V and 4 bases at J, leaving 4 bases unmatched. The CDR3: CASSDRGGYGYTF. In nucleotides, the CDR3 is TGTGCCAGCAGCGACAGGGGAGGCTATGGCTACACCTTC.

This clone was recorded once. V gene TRBV9 combines with J gene TRBJ1-1, with TRBD1 as a possible D gene (6 bases). The CDR3 runs 13 residues. The germline V gene encodes CDR1 SGDLS and CDR2 YYNGEE. V lost 2 bases to trimming and J lost 4 bases, with 9 bases between them. The CDR3 spells CASSVDSRTEAFF. The CDR3 DNA is TGTGCCAGCAGCGTGGACAGTCGCACTGAAGCTTTCTTT.

This clone came up a few times. The chain has TRBV3-1 (or the pseudogene TRBV3-2) and TRBJ2-1, with 14 positions matching TRBD2. Per the germline V gene, CDR1 is LGHDT and CDR2 is YNNKEL (reference sequence). After removal of 4 bases from V and 3 bases from J, the junction contained 11 bases not matched to a gene. The CDR3 is made up of 19 amino acids. The CDR3 DNA sequence: TGTGCCAGCAGCCCAAACCCCCCGGGACTAGCGGGGGTCTACAATGAGCAGTTCTTC. This encodes CASSPNPPGLAGVYNEQFF.

The J gene is TRBJ2-1, the V gene TRBV30; D may be TRBD2 (5 bases). Germline loops: CDR1 GTSNPN, CDR2 SVGIG (reference sequence). CDR3 size: 13 residues. The germline V and J ends were trimmed by 1 base and 9 bases, with 13 bases remaining between them. The CDR3, as DNA: TGTGCCTGGAGTGGGCTACTAGGGAGTGAGCAGTTCTTC. It translates to CAWSGLLGSEQFF. Supplemented by reference TRBV30 and TRBJ2-1, the full variable domain reads SQTIHQWPATLVQPVGSPLSLECTVEGTSNPNLYWYRQAAGRGLQLLFYSVGIGQISSEVPQNLSASRPQDRQFILSSKKLLLSDSGFYLCAWSGLLGSEQFFGPGTRLTVL.

The CDR3 nucleotides read TGTGCCAGCAGCCAAGCGGGGGATACTAATCAGCCCCAGCATTTT. Translated: CASSQAGDTNQPQHF. This sequence joins TRBV4-2 and TRBJ1-5, with D tentatively TRBD1 (5 bases). The CDR3 has 15 residues. V lost 1 base, J lost 4 bases, and 11 bases lay in between. CDR1 is LGHNA and CDR2 is YNFKEQ in the germline V gene.

This clone was seen more than once but under ten times. The rearrangement links TRBV6-5 to TRBJ1-6; 8 nucleotides align to TRBD1. There are 15 residues in the CDR3. With V trimmed by 2 bases and J by 12 bases, 9 bases remained unmatched. From germline, CDR1 is MNHEY and CDR2 SVGAGI. The CDR3 bases are TGTGCCAGCAGTTACACCCGGGACAGGCCCGGACCCCTCCACTTT. Encoded protein: CASSYTRDRPGPLHF.

V usage is TRBV30 and J usage is TRBJ1-2, with 7 bases identical to TRBD1. The junction had 2 bases not matched to a gene; V was cut back by 0 bases and J by 1 base. The CDR3 runs to 14 residues. CDR1 and CDR2 (germline): GTSNPN, SVGIG (reference sequence). CDR3 sequence reads: CAWSVRDSNYGYTF. As DNA, the CDR3 is TGTGCCTGGAGTGTCCGGGACAGTAACTATGGCTACACCTTC. The variable domain in full, with the rest retrieved from reference TRBV30 and TRBJ1-2, is SQTIHQWPATLVQPVGSPLSLECTVEGTSNPNLYWYRQAAGRGLQLLFYSVGIGQISSEVPQNLSASRPQDRQFILSSKKLLLSDSGFYLCAWSVRDSNYGYTFGSGTRLTVV.

A single count supports this clone. V usage is TRBV5-1 and J usage is TRBJ2-3; D is unclear. CDR1 is SGHRS, CDR2 YFSETQ, per germline. Trimming cost V 7 bases and J 0 bases, with 18 bases left between them. This CDR3 is 16 amino acids long. The CDR3 DNA reads as TGCGCCAGCCGGTCCGGCGGAGCCCCGAGCACAGATACGCAGTATTTT. This translates into CASRSGGAPSTDTQYF.

The V call is TRBV6-5, the J call TRBJ2-1; weak D call: TRBD2 (6 bases). Germline CDR1 MNHEY, CDR2 SVGAGI. CDR3 length: 13 amino acids. Trimming shortened V by 6 bases and J by 4 bases, and 10 bases separated the two germline ends. CDR3 amino acids: CASSRSGYNEQFF. The DNA of the CDR3 is TGTGCCAGCAGCCGTAGCGGTTACAATGAGCAGTTCTTC.